Listed below are T cell receptor beta chains from one sample, sequenced in a study of blood T cell repertoires in COVID-19. The method was immunoSEQ multiplex PCR; TCRdb's version includes in-frame clones alone and lacks a portion of them. The table has about 200,000 clones, just under 85% seen once. Sequenced sample: PBMCs or T cells enriched from blood (not recorded which). The receptors derive from a man aged 40-49 years who had recovered from COVID-19. Both conserved end residues are part of each CDR3.

TRBJ1-1 TRBV4-2 CASSQEITTIF
TRBJ2-3 TRBV12-3/TRBV12-4 CASSLEGPDTQYF
TRBJ1-3 TRBV5-1 CASSLELFSGNTIYF
TRBJ2-7 TRBV2 CASTHRGGYEQYF
TRBJ1-3 TRBV15 CATSRDLTGAGNTIYF
TRBJ2-3 TRBV4-2 CASSQDVGGASTQYF
TRBJ2-3 TRBV11-2 CASSGQSTDTQYF
TRBJ1-3 TRBV19 CASSPLSLGQGSGNTIYF
TRBJ1-2 TRBV4-2 CASSQDSGGAVYGYTF
TRBJ2-2 TRBV2 CATGQGVRTGELFF
TRBJ1-1 TRBV5-4 CAMRRGSNTEAFF
TRBJ1-4 TRBV20-1 CSASGHTNEKLFF
TRBJ1-1 TRBV7-9 CASSPTGGNTEAFF
TRBJ2-3 TRBV5-4 CASRDLGLAGTDTQYF
TRBJ1-2 TRBV2 CASGDRGRGGYTF
TRBJ2-1 TRBV6-5 CASSYAHGWSNEQFF
TRBJ2-7 TRBV3-1/TRBV3-2 CASSRKGGFTYEQYF
TRBJ1-2 TRBV3-1/TRBV3-2 CASSPRDRDGYTF
TRBJ2-7 TRBV5-1 CASSYLREGGHEQYF
TRBJ1-1 TRBV27 CASSFLRSMNTEAFF
TRBJ1-5 TRBV28 CASSLLAGYLNQPQHF
TRBJ1-6 TRBV6-2/TRBV6-3 CASSQQGQGANSPLHF
TRBJ2-7 TRBV29-1 CSVESQASYEQYF
TRBJ2-5 TRBV27 CASSLFTSSSGGGETQYF
TRBJ1-2 TRBV5-1 CASSLAGNYGYTF
TRBJ1-4 TRBV29-1 CSVSDREFATNEKLFF